The sequence of this T cell receptor (beta chain) was determined in a study of CD8+ T cells in alopecia areata (dated by TCRdb to the late 2010s). About the study as a whole: Treated patients were enrolled in an open-label pilot trial of oral tofacitinib at 5 to 10 mg twice daily for moderate-to-severe alopecia areata. Patients received tofacitinib for 6 to 18 months and were then followed off drug for 6 months to check for delayed response and recurrence. To study T cell clonal expansion in alopecia areata, the researchers applied high-throughput TCRbeta sequencing to both the C3H/HeJ mouse model and human patients. Scalp tissue and sorted CD4+ and CD8+ peripheral blood T cells from patchy and totalis/universalis alopecia areata patients and from healthy controls were covered by human TCRbeta sequencing. Tofacitinib-treated patients had biopsies at baseline and at 4 and 24 weeks of treatment, with a later scalp biopsy in several patients. Scalp clonality was compared across normal scalp (n=4), patchy alopecia areata scalp (n=8), and alopecia totalis/universalis scalp (n=8). The RNA source kit depended on sample type: the PAXgene miRNA kit for fixed scalp, the miRNeasy kit for PBMCs, and the RNeasy kit for mouse skin. immunoSEQ multiplex PCR using 35 Vbeta forward primers and 13 Jbeta reverse primers was used to amplify TCRbeta CDR3 regions. Overall results and qualifications from the work: Unlike mouse skin, which is dominated by gammadelta T cells, normal human skin has resident alphabeta T cells that are also sequenced, and this complicates analysis of the scalp TCR repertoire. TCR sequences shared between patients were less clear than in mice, possibly partly because of HLA diversity in the patient population. Lesional scalp, especially in alopecia totalis/universalis, showed higher clonality and more expanded CD8+ clones than normal scalp, suggesting antigenic drive.

The germline V gene yields MNHEY for CDR1 and SVGAGI for CDR2. At the junction V is shortened by 2 bases and J by 2 bases, with 6 bases in between. The CDR3 runs 13 residues from the cysteine to the phenylalanine. Only CDR3 DNA is held: 39 bases, read in frame from base 1. Library preparation employed the immunoSEQ multiplex PCR assay. RNA was extracted from all samples and reverse transcribed into cDNA as template for TCR sequencing. First-strand cDNA was synthesized with SuperScript III using a 2:1 mix of oligo-dT and random hexamers. A synthetic immune receptor repertoire was used to measure amplification bias, and any remaining bias was corrected computationally. Under the source paper's analysis protocol: Raw reads were preprocessed to remove errors, and CDR3 was defined according to IMGT conventions as the region from the conserved cysteine to phenylalanine. Clonality was computed by normalizing Shannon entropy by log2 of the number of productive unique TCRs and subtracting the result from 1. Whether each scalp clone was CD4 or CD8 was inferred by checking scalp TCRbeta sequences against the CD4 and CD8 repertoires from sorted blood. TCRdb took this table from immuneACCESS and kept in-frame rearrangements with V and J called. Such tables lack part of the clones; where checked against another copy, unresolved V genes explain under half of the gap, and the rest is unexplained. V and J calls and clone size are copied from that table; D and trimming were computed from the DNA. This sample has more than 150,000 clones in its table, and approximately 59% of those were observed once. About 14% of the sample is taken by the ten largest.

Reading the label with the study, this specimen's time point is: baseline before oral tofacitinib. Lesional scalp punch biopsies and peripheral blood were obtained from alopecia areata patients. PBMCs were separated by density centrifugation and stained for CD3, CD4 and CD8, after which CD4+ and CD8+ T cells were sorted on a FACSAria. This clone was detected only once. The antigen this receptor binds is unknown. Within one base of it there is no much larger clone, and no base qualities were kept. The sequence joins TRBV6-5 to TRBJ1-2; the D gene cannot be resolved reliably. The clonotype was recovered from a human donor with alopecia areata. The source material was CD4+ T cells sorted from blood, sampled at week 0. The nucleotides read TGTGCCAGCAGTTACCCAGAAAACTATGGCTACACCTTC. Translated, it gives CASSYPENYGYTF.